The sequence of this T cell receptor beta chain was determined in a study of cytomegalovirus exposure and HLA in healthy donors. Study observations and caveats: A few CMV-associated chains were confirmed in vitro to be specific for CMV antigens. It was 164 TCR beta chains that were listed as cytomegalovirus-associated.

Notes on this clone: Its target is not known.

Only in-frame clones appear in the TCRdb table, and some are missing; sequencing was by immunoSEQ multiplex PCR. Altogether about 73,000 clones are present, roughly 96% being singletons, with the ten largest covering over 3%. The clonotype originates from a man aged 18 to 29 in good health and CMV-seronegative. Specimen: PBMCs.

CDR3 amino acids: CASSADRTLYGMNSNQPQHF. CDR3 bases: TGTGCCAGCAGCGCGGACAGGACGCTCTATGGAATGAATAGCAATCAGCCCCAGCATTTT. The rearrangement joins TRBV2 to TRBJ1-5; TRBD1 matches at 7 bases. The CDR3 has 20 residues. Germline V gene sequence: CDR1 SNHLY, CDR2 FYNNEI. V lost 6 bases and J lost 0; bases outside the gene matches: 20.